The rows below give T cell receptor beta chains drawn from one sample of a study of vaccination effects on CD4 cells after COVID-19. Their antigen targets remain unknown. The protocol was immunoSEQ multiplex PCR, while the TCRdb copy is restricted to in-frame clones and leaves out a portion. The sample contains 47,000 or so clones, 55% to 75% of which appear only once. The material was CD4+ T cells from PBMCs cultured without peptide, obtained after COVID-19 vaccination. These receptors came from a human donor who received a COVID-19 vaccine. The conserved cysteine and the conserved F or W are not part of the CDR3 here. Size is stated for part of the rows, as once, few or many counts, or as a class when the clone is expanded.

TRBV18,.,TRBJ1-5,ASSQGQGTGQPQH
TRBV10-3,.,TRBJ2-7,AISESNQAYEQY
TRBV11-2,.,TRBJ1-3,ASSLSGSGNTIY
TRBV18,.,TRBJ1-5,ASSPNPVGGNQPQH
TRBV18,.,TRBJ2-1,ASSRQGFGNDNEQF
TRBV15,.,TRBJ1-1,ATSSPGTRDTEAF
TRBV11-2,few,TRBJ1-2,ASSLAANYGYT
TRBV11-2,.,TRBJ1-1,ASSHYGTEAF
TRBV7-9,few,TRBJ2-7,ASSLAISYEQY
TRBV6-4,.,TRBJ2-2,ASKTSGDTGELF
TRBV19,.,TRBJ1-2,ASSINGGRSGGYGYT
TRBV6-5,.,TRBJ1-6,ASSYDYSASPLH
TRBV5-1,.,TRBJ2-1,ASSPRLRSSGTKDEQF
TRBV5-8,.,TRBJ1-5,ASSLAAGSLQPQH
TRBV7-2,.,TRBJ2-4,ASSLTGVNIQY
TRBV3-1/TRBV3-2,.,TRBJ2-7,ASSPWTSGEYEQY
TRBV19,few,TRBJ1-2,ASSSGSATYGYT
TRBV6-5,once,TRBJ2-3,ASSYLGLTRDTQY
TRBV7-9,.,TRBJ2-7,ASRRDRGFYEQY
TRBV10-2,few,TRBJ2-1,ASAPLAGGGLSEQF
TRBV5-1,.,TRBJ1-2,ASSLEGGPRYGYT
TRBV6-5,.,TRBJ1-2,ASRAGLGYGYT
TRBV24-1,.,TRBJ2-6,ATSGYSGANVLT
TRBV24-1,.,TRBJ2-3,ATSDRTGDSTDTQY
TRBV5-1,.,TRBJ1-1,ASSLADRSTEAF
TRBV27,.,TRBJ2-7,ASSRQGTGNSYEQY
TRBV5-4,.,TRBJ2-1,ASSLEFNNEQF
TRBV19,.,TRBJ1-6,ASSTADWWTGRSPLH
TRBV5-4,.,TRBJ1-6,ASSLGGQRNSPLH
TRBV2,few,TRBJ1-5,ASRIIRQQYSNQPQH
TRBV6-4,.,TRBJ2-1,ASSDSSGNNEQF